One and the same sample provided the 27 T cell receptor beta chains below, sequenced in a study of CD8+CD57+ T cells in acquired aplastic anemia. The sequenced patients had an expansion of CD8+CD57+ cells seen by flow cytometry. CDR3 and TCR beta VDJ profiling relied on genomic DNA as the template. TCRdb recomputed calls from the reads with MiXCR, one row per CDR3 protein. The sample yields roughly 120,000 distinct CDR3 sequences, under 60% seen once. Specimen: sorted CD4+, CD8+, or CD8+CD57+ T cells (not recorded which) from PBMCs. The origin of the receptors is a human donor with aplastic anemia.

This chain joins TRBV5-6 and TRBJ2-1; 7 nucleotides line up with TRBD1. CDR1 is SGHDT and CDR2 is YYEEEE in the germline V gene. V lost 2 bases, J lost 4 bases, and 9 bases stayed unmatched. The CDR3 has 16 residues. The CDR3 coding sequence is TGTGCCAGCAGCTTCTACGGACAGGTGGAGTACAATGAGCAGTTCTTC. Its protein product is CASSFYGQVEYNEQFF.

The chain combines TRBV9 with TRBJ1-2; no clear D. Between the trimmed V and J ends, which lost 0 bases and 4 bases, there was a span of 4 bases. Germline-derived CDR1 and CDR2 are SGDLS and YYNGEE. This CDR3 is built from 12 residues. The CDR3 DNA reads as TGTGCCAGCAGCGTAGCCAGCTATGGCTACACCTTC. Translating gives CASSVASYGYTF.

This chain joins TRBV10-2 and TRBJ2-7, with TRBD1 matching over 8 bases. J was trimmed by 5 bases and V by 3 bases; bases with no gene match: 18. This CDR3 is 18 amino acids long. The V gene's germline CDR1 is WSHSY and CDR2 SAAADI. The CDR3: CASSEGPGGKLLFNEQYF. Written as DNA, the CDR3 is TGCGCCAGCAGTGAAGGGCCAGGGGGCAAGTTATTGTTCAACGAGCAGTACTTC.

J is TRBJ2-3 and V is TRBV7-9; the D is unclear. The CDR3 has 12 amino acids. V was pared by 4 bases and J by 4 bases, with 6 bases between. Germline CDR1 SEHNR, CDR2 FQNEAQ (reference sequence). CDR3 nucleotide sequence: TGTGCCAGCAGCTACCTTTCAGATACGCAGTATTTT. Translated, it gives CASSYLSDTQYF. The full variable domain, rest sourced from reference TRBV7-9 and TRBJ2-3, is DTGVSQNPRHKITKRGQNVTFRCDPISEHNRLYWYRQTLGQGPEFLTYFQNEAQLEKSRLLSDRFSAERPKGSFSTLEIQRTEQGDSAMYLCASSYLSDTQYFGPGTRLTVL.

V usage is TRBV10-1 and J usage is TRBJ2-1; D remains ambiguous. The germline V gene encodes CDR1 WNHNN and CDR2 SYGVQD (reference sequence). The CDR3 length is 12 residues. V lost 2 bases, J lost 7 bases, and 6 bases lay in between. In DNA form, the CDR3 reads TGCGCCAGCAGTGAGGAGGAGAATGAGCAGTTCTTC. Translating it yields CASSEEENEQFF.

For the CDR3, the DNA is TGTGCCAGCAGTGAAATAGGTCGGGATAGCAATCAGCCCCAGCATTTT. This translates into CASSEIGRDSNQPQHF. The gene calls are TRBV2 and TRBJ1-5, with D unresolved. Deletions cut 2 bases from V and 0 bases from J, with 11 bases between. The CDR3 contains 16 residues. The germline CDR1 and CDR2 sequences are SNHLY and FYNNEI.

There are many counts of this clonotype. CDR3 coding DNA: TGTGCCAGCAGAGGAGGGAACACTGAAGCTTTCTTT. Its translation is CASRGGNTEAFF. The V call is TRBV2, the J call TRBJ1-1; D is uncertain. Germline V lookup: CDR1 SNHLY, CDR2 FYNNEI. CDR3 length equals 12 residues. Trimming cost V 6 bases and J 1 base, with 6 bases left between them.

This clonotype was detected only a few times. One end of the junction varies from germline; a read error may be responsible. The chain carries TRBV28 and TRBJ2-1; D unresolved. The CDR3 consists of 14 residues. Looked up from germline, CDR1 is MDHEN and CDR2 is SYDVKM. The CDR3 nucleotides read TGTGCCAGCAGTGAACCCGGATCCTTCAATGAGCAGTTCTTC. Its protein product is CASSEPGSFNEQFF.

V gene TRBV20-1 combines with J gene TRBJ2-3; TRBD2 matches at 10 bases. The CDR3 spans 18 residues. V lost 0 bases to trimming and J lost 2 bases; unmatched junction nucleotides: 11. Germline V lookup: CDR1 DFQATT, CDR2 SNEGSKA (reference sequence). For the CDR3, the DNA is TGCAGTGCTAGAGAGTCTAGCGGGGGCCCTCGACACACAGATACGCAGTATTTT. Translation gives CSARESSGGPRHTDTQYF.

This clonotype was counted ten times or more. Here the CDR3 DNA reads TGTGCCAGTAGCCTCCGGGACAGCAATCAGCCCCAGCATTTT. Amino acids: CASSLRDSNQPQHF. This chain links TRBV19 with TRBJ1-5; D might be TRBD1 (5 bases). Germline V gives CDR1 LNHDA, CDR2 SQIVND (reference sequence). This CDR3 is built from 14 residues. V was clipped by 6 bases and J by 1 base, with 10 bases between them.

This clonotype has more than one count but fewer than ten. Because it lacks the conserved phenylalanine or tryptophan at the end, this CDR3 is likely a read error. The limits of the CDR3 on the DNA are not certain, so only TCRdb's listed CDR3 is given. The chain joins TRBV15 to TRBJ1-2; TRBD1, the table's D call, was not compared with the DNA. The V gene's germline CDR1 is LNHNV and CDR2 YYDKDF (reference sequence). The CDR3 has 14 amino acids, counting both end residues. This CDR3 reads CATSRDGRGDGHTL.

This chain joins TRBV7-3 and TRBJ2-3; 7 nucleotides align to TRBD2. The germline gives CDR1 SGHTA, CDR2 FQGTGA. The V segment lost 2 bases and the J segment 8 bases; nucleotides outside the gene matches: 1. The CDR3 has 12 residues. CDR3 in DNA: TGTGCCAGCAGCTTAGTAGCGGGTACGCAGTATTTT. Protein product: CASSLVAGTQYF.

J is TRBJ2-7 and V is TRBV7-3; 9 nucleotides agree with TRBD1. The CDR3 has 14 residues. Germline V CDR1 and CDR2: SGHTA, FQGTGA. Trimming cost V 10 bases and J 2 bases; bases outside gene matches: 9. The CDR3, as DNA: TGTGCCATCAGTCGGGGGACAGGGCCCTACGAGCAGTACTTC. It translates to CAISRGTGPYEQYF.

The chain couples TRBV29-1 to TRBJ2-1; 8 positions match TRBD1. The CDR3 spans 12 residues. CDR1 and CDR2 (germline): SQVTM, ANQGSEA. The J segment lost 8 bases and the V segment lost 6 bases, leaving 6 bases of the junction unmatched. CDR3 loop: CSVLDRADEQFF. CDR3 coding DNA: TGCAGCGTCCTGGACAGGGCTGATGAGCAGTTCTTC.

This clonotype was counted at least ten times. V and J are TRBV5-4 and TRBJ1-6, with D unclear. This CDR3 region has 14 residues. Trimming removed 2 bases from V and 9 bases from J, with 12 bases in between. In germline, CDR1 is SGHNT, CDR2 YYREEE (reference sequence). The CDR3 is CASSLTGERSPLHF. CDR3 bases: TGTGCCAGCAGCTTAACGGGTGAGCGTTCACCCCTCCACTTT.

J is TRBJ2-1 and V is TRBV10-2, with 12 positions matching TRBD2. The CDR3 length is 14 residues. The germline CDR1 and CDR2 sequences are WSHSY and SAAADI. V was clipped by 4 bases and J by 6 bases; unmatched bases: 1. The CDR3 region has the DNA TGCGCCAGCAGTGCACTAGCGGGGGGCAATGAGCAGTTCTTC. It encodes CASSALAGGNEQFF.

Here the CDR3 reads CATSRDQGNYGYTF. CDR3 DNA sequence: TGTGCCACCAGCAGAGATCAGGGGAACTATGGCTACACCTTC. V usage is TRBV15 and J usage is TRBJ1-2; a possible D gene is TRBD1 (6 bases). Trimming stripped 0 bases from V and 2 bases from J, with 7 bases between. CDR1 LNHNV and CDR2 YYDKDF come from the germline V gene (reference sequence). This CDR3 contains 14 residues.

CDR3 bases: TGTGCCAGTAGTATTAAAGGAATGGGCTCACCCCTCCACTTT. As protein: CASSIKGMGSPLHF. The V gene is TRBV19, the J gene TRBJ1-6; D not certain. Germline CDR1 and CDR2: LNHDA and SQIVND (reference sequence). V lost 3 bases and J 10 bases, leaving 13 bases between the germline ends. The CDR3 has 14 amino acids.

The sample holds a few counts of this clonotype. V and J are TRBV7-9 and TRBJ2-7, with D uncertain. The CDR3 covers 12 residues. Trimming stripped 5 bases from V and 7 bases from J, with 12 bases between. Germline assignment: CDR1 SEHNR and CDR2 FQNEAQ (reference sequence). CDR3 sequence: CASSPVLGEQYF. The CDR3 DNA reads TGTGCCAGCAGCCCCGTTCTAGGGGAGCAGTACTTC.

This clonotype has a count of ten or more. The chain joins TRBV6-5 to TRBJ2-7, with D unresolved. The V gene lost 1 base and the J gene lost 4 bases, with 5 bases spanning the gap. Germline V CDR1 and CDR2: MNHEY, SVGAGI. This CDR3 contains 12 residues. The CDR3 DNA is TGTGCCAGCAGTTACTACAGTTACGAGCAGTACTTC. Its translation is CASSYYSYEQYF.

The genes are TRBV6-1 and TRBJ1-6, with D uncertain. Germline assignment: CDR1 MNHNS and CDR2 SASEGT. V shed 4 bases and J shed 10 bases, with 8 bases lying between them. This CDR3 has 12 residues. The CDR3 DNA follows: TGTGCCAGCAGTGGCCCTCTCTCACCCCTCCACTTT. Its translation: CASSGPLSPLHF.

The CDR3 sequence: CSVEDWKTSGSDTQYF. The CDR3 DNA is TGCAGCGTTGAAGATTGGAAGACTAGCGGGAGCGATACGCAGTATTTT. The V and J genes are TRBV29-1 and TRBJ2-3; the match to TRBD2 covers 12 bases. CDR3 length: 16 amino acids. Germline V gene lookup returns CDR1 SQVTM and CDR2 ANQGSEA. With 0 bases clipped from V and 6 bases from J, the junction kept 7 bases outside the gene matches.

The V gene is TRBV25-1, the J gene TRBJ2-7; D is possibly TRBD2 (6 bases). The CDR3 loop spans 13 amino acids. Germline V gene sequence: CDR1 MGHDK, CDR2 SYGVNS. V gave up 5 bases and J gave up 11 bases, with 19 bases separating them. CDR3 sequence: CASSSLPGSAEYF. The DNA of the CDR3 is TGTGCCAGCAGTTCCCTGCCCGGGAGCGCAGAGTACTTC.

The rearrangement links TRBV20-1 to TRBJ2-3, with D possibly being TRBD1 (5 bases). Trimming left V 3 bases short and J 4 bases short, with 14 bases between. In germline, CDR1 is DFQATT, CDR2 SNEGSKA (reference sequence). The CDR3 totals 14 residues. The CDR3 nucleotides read TGCAGTGCTAGGACCCAAGAAGGGGCAGATACGCAGTATTTT. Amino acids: CSARTQEGADTQYF.

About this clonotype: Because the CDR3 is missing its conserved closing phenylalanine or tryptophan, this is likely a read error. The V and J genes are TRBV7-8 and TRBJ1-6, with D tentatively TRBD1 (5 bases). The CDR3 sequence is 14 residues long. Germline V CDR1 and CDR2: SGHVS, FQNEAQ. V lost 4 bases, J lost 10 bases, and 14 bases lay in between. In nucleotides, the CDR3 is TGTGCCAGCAGCTCGCAGGGTCGTGGGTCACCCCTCCACCTT. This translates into CASSSQGRGSPLHL.

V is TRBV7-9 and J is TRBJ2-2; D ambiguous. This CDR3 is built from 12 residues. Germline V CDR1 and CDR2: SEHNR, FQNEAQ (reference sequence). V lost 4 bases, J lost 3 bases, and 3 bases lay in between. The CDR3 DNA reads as TGTGCCAGCAGCTGGGACACCGGGGAGCTGTTTTTT. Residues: CASSWDTGELFF.

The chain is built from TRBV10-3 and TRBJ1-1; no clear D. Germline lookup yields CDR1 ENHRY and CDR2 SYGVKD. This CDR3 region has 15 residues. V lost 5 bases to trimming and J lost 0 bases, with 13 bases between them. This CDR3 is CAISRYGNMNTEAFF. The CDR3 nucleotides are TGTGCCATCAGTCGGTACGGCAACATGAACACTGAAGCTTTCTTT.